The clone carrying this T cell receptor beta chain was detected only a few times. Its matching antigen is unknown. Gene names are the mouse ones. Read sequence stops 1 residue before the CDR3 end, and the germline J gene provides the missing end. Other nucleotide sequences from this sample produce the same CDR3. Time point: mouse harvest day 7 after allogeneic transplant. Each mouse received 10^7 T-cell-depleted marrow cells plus 10^6 splenic CD5+ T cells by tail vein. This mouse GVHD model was MHC-mismatched B6 to BALB/c, profiled day 7 or 14. The data stem from a study of tissue T cells after allogeneic stem cell transplantation. Study observations and caveats: Tissue-detected TCR repertoire was only partly captured by blood and spleen T cells. Limitations included a small, clinically heterogeneous cohort and limited sampling depth.

Only in-frame clones appear in the TCRdb table, and some are missing; sequencing was by immunoSEQ multiplex PCR. This sample has 5,500 to 7,500 clones, with around 43% found just once. Germline lookup yields CDR1 KGHPV and CDR2 FQNQEV (reference sequence). The CDR3 runs 13 residues. With 4 bases removed from V and 0 bases from J, the gap between germline ends came to 6 bases. This receptor was identified in a female BALB/c mouse given C57BL/6 T cells with graft-versus-host disease after an allogeneic hematopoietic cell transplant. Sequencing used lymph node tissue. The chain carries TRBV26 and TRBJ1-1; D is possibly TRBD1 (5 bases). The CDR3 bases that were read are TGTGCCAGCAGTCCGGGACAGAACACAGAAGTCTTC. This gives the protein CASSPGQNTEVF. In full, the CDR3 is CASSPGQNTEVFF.